This T cell receptor (beta chain) stems from a study of T cells in Graves' hyperthyroidism and ophthalmopathy. Clinicians diagnosed patients from clinical symptoms, serum thyroxine and TRAb, thyroid ultrasound and orbital computed tomography. Germline V CDR1 and CDR2: MNHEY, SMNVEV (reference sequence). V shed 0 bases and J shed 4 bases, with 15 bases lying between them. The CDR3 loop spans 16 amino acids. Amplified regions were TCR beta CDR3 sequences from RNA transcripts. Researchers ran a first-round RT-PCR on the TCR CDR3 using the HTBI primer set. TCRdb recomputed calls from the multiplex PCR reads with MiXCR, one row per CDR3 protein. The sample gives about 400,000 distinct CDR3 sequences, 15% to 19% of which show up once; approximately 30% is in the top ten. General observations from the study: Separating ophthalmopathy from stable hyperthyroidism was achieved by a 13 V-J model. Ophthalmopathy got predicted by the model a median approximately 6.4 months before its onset.

This clonotype was seen many times. Its specificity is unknown. Sample: blood. The rearrangement joins TRBV27 to TRBJ1-1, with a weak D call TRBD1 (5 bases). This TCR derives from a woman aged 18-29 years with Graves' hyperthyroidism that later progressed to Graves' ophthalmopathy. The CDR3, as DNA: TGTGCCAGCAGTTTATCCTCTGGGGGGGTGGGCACTGAAGCTTTCTTT. It encodes CASSLSSGGVGTEAFF.